Shown below are 2 T cell receptor beta chains from a single sample sequenced in a study of T cells in Graves' hyperthyroidism and ophthalmopathy. RNA transcripts were the template for amplifying TCR beta CDR3 regions. A first-round RT-PCR of the TCR CDR3 used the HTBI primer set. A single record per CDR3 protein comes from TCRdb applying MiXCR to the multiplex PCR reads. The repertoire consists of 350,000 or so distinct CDR3 sequences, with 15% to 20% occurring once and the leading ten covering roughly a sixth. The sample comprised blood. Receptors were obtained from a woman aged 40 to 50 with Graves' ophthalmopathy.

This clonotype was detected many times. This chain joins TRBV27 and TRBJ1-6, with unresolved D. CDR1 and CDR2 (germline): MNHEY, SMNVEV (reference sequence). V lost 1 base and J 7 bases, leaving 5 bases between the germline ends. This CDR3 contains 13 residues. The CDR3 region has the DNA TGTGCCAGCAGTTTATTGGTGAATTCACCCCTCCACTTT. It codes for CASSLLVNSPLHF.

At least ten counts were recorded for this clonotype. The rearrangement joins TRBV12-3 or TRBV12-4 to TRBJ2-7, with TRBD1 as a possible D gene (5 bases). V was clipped by 2 bases and J by 3 bases, with 8 bases between them. The CDR3 spans 13 residues. The CDR3, as DNA: TGTGCCAGCAGTTTATACAGGTACTACGAGCAGTACTTC. This encodes CASSLYRYYEQYF.